The entry below describes one T cell receptor (beta chain). As yet, its antigen is unknown. This specimen comes from a study of early stage breast cancer tumors. Study in general: The ER+/PR+/HER2- tumors included 7 to 9 ductal and four lobular carcinomas. General observations from the study: Compared with adjacent normal breast tissue, tumors showed roughly 2.4-fold greater T cell density and higher clonality. Chain pairing and CD4, CD8 or FOXP3 expression were not captured.

Profiling relied on immunoSEQ multiplex PCR, and the TCRdb table lists in-frame clones only, not all of them. The sample lists some 20,000 clones, around 83% occurring once. Sequencing was performed on blood. The clonotype was recovered from a person aged 65-85 years with breast cancer.

The CDR3 bases are TGCGCCAGCAGCCAAGACATACCGGGACTAGCGGGGGGGTCTTATAATGAGCAGTTCTTC. Translated: CASSQDIPGLAGGSYNEQFF. The rearrangement uses TRBV4-3 and TRBJ2-1, with 16 bases identical to TRBD2. The CDR3 sequence is 20 residues long. The germline gives CDR1 LGHNA, CDR2 YSLEER. The V gene end was trimmed by 0 bases and the J gene end by 7 bases; junction bases not matched to a gene: 12.